This TCR beta chain was sequenced during a study of Ad26.COV2.S vaccination and SARS-CoV-2 variants. On the study more broadly: Enrolled in COV1001, the donor was in the Ad26.COV2.S trial arm, which received the vaccine. Participants got Ad26.COV2.S intramuscularly, once or twice 56 days apart.

With V trimmed by 5 bases and J by 4 bases, 2 bases remained unmatched. CDR1 is MDHEN and CDR2 is SYDVKM in the germline V gene. The CDR3 is 13 amino acids. In the case of this clone: Its antigen is not identified. Other DNA sequences within the sample encode an identical CDR3.

As to treatment: 15 to 20 received Ad26.COV2.S at low or high dose, single or two shots; roughly five received placebo; per-sample allocation not given. Samples were taken on day 63 after the first vaccine or placebo injection. Based in Boston, the donor was an adult of 18-55 years. Study observations and caveats: From the TCR breadth and depth analyses, total T cell responses may have been underestimated.

Clones were sequenced by immunoSEQ multiplex PCR, and TCRdb holds only the in-frame ones, with some missing. The sample contains approximately 410,000 clones, around nine tenths of which appear only once. The chain uses TRBV28 and TRBJ2-5, with TRBD1 identical over 9 bases. The TCR originated in a person aged 18-60 years who received the Ad26.COV2.S COVID-19 vaccine or a placebo. The sample consisted of peripheral blood, taken in a trial of Ad26.COV2.S vaccine versus placebo. For the CDR3, the DNA is TGTGCCAGCAGTCTACAGGGGGCAGAGACCCAGTACTTC. Amino acid sequence: CASSLQGAETQYF. Supplemented by reference TRBV28 and TRBJ2-5, the full variable domain reads DVKVTQSSRYLVKRTGEKVFLECVQDMDHENMFWYRQDPGLGLRLIYFSYDVKMKEKGDIPEGYSVSREKKERFSLILESASTNQTSMYLCASSLQGAETQYFGPGTRLLVL.